The T cell receptor (beta chain) under discussion was sequenced for a study of T-cell reconstitution after alpha-beta-depleted transplantation in children. Preparation of the TCRbeta library was carried out with unique molecular identifiers. TCRdb independently ran MiXCR on the PCR reads; one entry per CDR3 protein. The repertoire holds 550,000 to 600,000 distinct CDR3 sequences, more than 20% seen once, with around 14% in the top ten. CDR1 and CDR2 from the germline V gene are DFQATT and SNEGSKA (reference sequence). Between the trimmed V and J ends, which lost 6 bases and 6 bases, there was a span of 12 bases. CDR3 length: 12 amino acids. The table lists this clonotype with many counts. What it binds is not known. Regarding the study as a whole: Where alpha-beta T cells came from about two months after transplant was reportedly several hundred expanded graft clones.

V gene TRBV20-1 combines with J gene TRBJ1-5, with a possible D match to TRBD1 (5 bases). The TCR was taken from a boy in the first two years of life who had a stem cell transplant for acute myeloid leukemia, so the T cells may come from the graft donor. Specimen: PBMCs, mostly from graft donor cells, collected 360 days after TCRalphabeta/CD19-depleted stem cell transplant. The CDR3: CSAGAGGQPQHF. CDR3 sequence (DNA): TGCAGTGCAGGGGCGGGCGGTCAGCCCCAGCATTTT.